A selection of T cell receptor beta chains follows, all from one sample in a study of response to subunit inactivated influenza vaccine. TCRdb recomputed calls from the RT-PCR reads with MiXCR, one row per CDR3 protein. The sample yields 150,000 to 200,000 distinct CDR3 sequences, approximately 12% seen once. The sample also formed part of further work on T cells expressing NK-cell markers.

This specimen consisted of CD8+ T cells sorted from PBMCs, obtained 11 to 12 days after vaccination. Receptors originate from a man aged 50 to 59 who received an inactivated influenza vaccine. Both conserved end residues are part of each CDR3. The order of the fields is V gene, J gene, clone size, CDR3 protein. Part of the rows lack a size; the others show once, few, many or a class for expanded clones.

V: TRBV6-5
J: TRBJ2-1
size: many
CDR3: CASSYSPGQSYNEQFF

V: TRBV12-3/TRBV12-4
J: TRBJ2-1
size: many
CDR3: CASSPAGGSYNEQFF

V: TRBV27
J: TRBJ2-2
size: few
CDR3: CASSSTPFVLAGELFF

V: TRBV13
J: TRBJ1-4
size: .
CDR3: CASSLFMAGLSNEKLFF

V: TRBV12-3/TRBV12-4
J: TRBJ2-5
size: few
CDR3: CASSLEGGLRCQETQYF

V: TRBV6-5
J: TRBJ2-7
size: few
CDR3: CASSYANPSYEQYF

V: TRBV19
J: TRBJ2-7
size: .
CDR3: CASSLTSGTLYEQYF

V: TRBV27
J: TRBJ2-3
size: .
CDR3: CASSLTFGEAAIAQYF

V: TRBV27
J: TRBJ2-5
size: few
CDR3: CAAGGTGEETQYF

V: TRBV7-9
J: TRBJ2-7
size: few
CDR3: CASSRIFATGSSYEQYF

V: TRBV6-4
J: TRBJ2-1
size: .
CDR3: CASCFVSVGGRIPYNEQFF

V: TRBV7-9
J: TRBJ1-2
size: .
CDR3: CASSSLDRGRSRDGYTF

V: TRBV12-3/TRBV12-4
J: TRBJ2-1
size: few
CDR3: CASSLLAGGFQLF

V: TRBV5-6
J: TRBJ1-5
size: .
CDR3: CASSMGGGASNQPQHF

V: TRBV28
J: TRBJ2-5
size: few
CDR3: CASSPAGKETQYF

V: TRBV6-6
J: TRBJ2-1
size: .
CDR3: CASSQSVNEQFF

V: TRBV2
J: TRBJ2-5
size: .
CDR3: CASSDSLGVFQETQYF

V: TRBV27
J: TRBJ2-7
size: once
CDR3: CATSTGSAYEQYF

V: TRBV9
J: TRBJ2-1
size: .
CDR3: CASSPSGPNEQFF

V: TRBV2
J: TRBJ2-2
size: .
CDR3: CASKEDSRTGELFF

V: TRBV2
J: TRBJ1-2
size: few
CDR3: CAGGDRTNYGYTF

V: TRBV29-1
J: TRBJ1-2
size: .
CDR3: CSSGEGTYGYTF

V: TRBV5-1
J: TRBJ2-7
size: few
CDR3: CASSLEQGTYEQYF

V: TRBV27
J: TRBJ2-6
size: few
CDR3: CASSPLGLAGVGANVLTF

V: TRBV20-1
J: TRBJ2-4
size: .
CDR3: CSARDGVGKNIQYF

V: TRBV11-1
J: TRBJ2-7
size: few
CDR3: CASSLGSGIYEQYF